Listed below are T cell receptor beta chains from one sample, sequenced in a study of blood T cell repertoires in COVID-19. Sequenced by immunoSEQ multiplex PCR; TCRdb stores in-frame clones only, minus some. Found here are about 250,000 clones, 89% of them singletons; the top ten hold 0.9% to 1%. The sequenced sample was peripheral blood. All receptors derive from a middle-aged woman who had recovered from COVID-19. CDR3s include the opening cysteine and the closing phenylalanine or tryptophan. D genes are given only for firm matches. Expanded clones get a size class; other rows say once, few or many, or leave the size out.

d_gene | abundance | j_gene | len | v_gene | CDR3nt | CDR3aa
. | . | TRBJ2-1 | 14 | TRBV7-3 | TGTGCCAGCAGCTTCAGTAGCGAGAACAATGAGCAGTTCTTC | CASSFSSENNEQFF
. | . | TRBJ2-1 | 10 | TRBV25-1 | TGTGCCTCCTGGGGGGATGAGCAGTTCTTC | CASWGDEQFF
. | once | TRBJ2-1 | 13 | TRBV19 | TGTGCCAGTAGTATAGCGGGCTACAATGAGCAGTTCTTC | CASSIAGYNEQFF
TRBD2 | . | TRBJ2-2 | 18 | TRBV9 | TGTGCCAGCAGCCCCCCCCAGACGGCGGGAGGACGCACCGGGGAGCTGTTTTTT | CASSPPQTAGGRTGELFF
TRBD1 | many | TRBJ2-3 | 17 | TRBV9 | TGTGCCAGCAGCGTCTACGACAGGGGGGTCAGCACAGATACGCAGTATTTT | CASSVYDRGVSTDTQYF
TRBD2 | . | TRBJ2-1 | 15 | TRBV27 | TGTGCCAGCAGTTTACCCGGGAGGGCCATAAATGAGCAGTTCTTC | CASSLPGRAINEQFF
TRBD2 | . | TRBJ2-7 | 14 | TRBV10-3 | TGTGCCATCAGTGAGACTAGCGGGAGTTACGAGCAGTACTTC | CAISETSGSYEQYF
. | . | TRBJ1-5 | 16 | TRBV19 | TGTGCCAGTAGTTCCGCGGGGGTTTATAGCAATCAGCCCCAGCATTTT | CASSSAGVYSNQPQHF
TRBD2 | once | TRBJ2-7 | 14 | TRBV27 | TGTGCCAGCAGTTCGGGGGAGGGCCCCTACGAGCAGTACTTC | CASSSGEGPYEQYF
. | few | TRBJ1-5 | 16 | TRBV23-1 | TGCGCCAGCAGTCAATCCGCAGGGGCCCACTATCAGCCCCAGCATTTT | CASSQSAGAHYQPQHF
. | . | TRBJ2-5 | 13 | TRBV10-1 | TGCGCCAGCAGTGCTTCGGGGCAAGAGACCCAGTACTTC | CASSASGQETQYF
TRBD1 | once | TRBJ2-7 | 12 | TRBV19 | TGTGCCAGTAGTAGGACAGGCTACGAGCAGTACTTC | CASSRTGYEQYF
. | . | TRBJ1-4 | 15 | TRBV9 | TGTGCCAGCAGCGTACGTTCGGGGGGCTCTGAAAAACTGTTTTTT | CASSVRSGGSEKLFF
TRBD2 | . | TRBJ2-1 | 13 | TRBV2 | TGTGCCAGCAGTGAAAGACTAGCGGGTTGGCAGTTCTTC | CASSERLAGWQFF
TRBD1 | . | TRBJ2-1 | 16 | TRBV15 | TGTGCCACCAGCAGAAGTCTCGGACAGGTAAATAATGAGCAGTTCTTC | CATSRSLGQVNNEQFF
. | once | TRBJ2-3 | 11 | TRBV20-1 | TGCAGTGCTCCTCACGGGGATACGCAGTATTTT | CSAPHGDTQYF
TRBD2 | . | TRBJ2-1 | 15 | TRBV30 | TGTGCCTGGACCTTAGCGGGAGGGGGGACCAATGAGCAGTTCTTC | CAWTLAGGGTNEQFF
. | . | TRBJ2-3 | 13 | TRBV10-3 | TGTGCCATCAGTGTTTCGAGCACAGATACGCAGTATTTT | CAISVSSTDTQYF
. | . | TRBJ1-1 | 13 | TRBV24-1 | TGTGCCACCAGTGGGAGGTTGAACACTGAAGCTTTCTTT | CATSGRLNTEAFF
. | . | TRBJ1-2 | 14 | TRBV28 | TGTGCCAGCAGTTTAGGGCAAGGGGACTATGGCTACACCTTC | CASSLGQGDYGYTF
. | . | TRBJ1-1 | 15 | TRBV27 | TGTGCCAGCAGTTTAAGTGCAGGGTCGAACACTGAAGCTTTCTTT | CASSLSAGSNTEAFF
TRBD1 | . | TRBJ1-4 | 15 | TRBV5-4 | TGTGCCAGCAGCGCCAACAGGGGGCTGGGGGAAAAACTGTTTTTT | CASSANRGLGEKLFF
. | . | TRBJ2-2 | 15 | TRBV6-1 | TGTGCCAGCAGTGAATTGGCGGGACCCCCCGGGGAGCTGTTTTTT | CASSELAGPPGELFF
. | once | TRBJ2-4 | 17 | TRBV12-2 | TGTGCAAGTCGCTTAGGCGGGCCGGGGGACAGCAAAAACATTCAGTACTTC | CASRLGGPGDSKNIQYF
TRBD2 | . | TRBJ2-1 | 13 | TRBV7-2 | TGTGCCAGCAGCTCGGGACTAGCGCTTGAGCAGTTCTTC | CASSSGLALEQFF
TRBD1 | . | TRBJ1-5 | 16 | TRBV27 | TGTGCCAGCAGTTTATCCCCGACAGGGGGCAGTCAGCCCCAGCATTTT | CASSLSPTGGSQPQHF
TRBD1 | . | TRBJ1-2 | 12 | TRBV5-1 | TGCGCCAGCAGCTTGACAGGGGGCGGCTACACCTTC | CASSLTGGGYTF
. | . | TRBJ2-2 | 15 | TRBV2 | TGTGCCAGCAGTCCGGACAGAACGAACACCGGGGAGCTGTTTTTT | CASSPDRTNTGELFF
. | . | TRBJ2-4 | 12 | TRBV10-3 | TGTGCCATCAGGACGGGAGCCGGCATTCAGTACTTC | CAIRTGAGIQYF
TRBD2 | . | TRBJ2-3 | 16 | TRBV9 | TGTGCCAGCAGCGTAGGGGATAGCGGGAGGGCCTATACGCAGTATTTT | CASSVGDSGRAYTQYF
. | . | TRBJ2-2 | 13 | TRBV28 | TGTGCCAGCACGTACAGCAACACCGGGGAGCTGTTTTTT | CASTYSNTGELFF